This entry describes one T cell receptor beta chain. Its antigen is as yet unknown. V lost 1 base, J lost 2 bases, and 2 bases stayed unmatched. The CDR3 is made up of 15 amino acids. Germline V gene data show CDR1 as SEHNR and CDR2 as FQNEAQ (reference sequence). PCR primers comprised 60 Vbeta and 13 Jbeta primers. Data came from immunoSEQ multiplex PCR; TCRdb stores just in-frame clones and leaves some out. The sample yields around 200,000 clones, 70% to 80% seen once. This sample is part of a study of cytomegalovirus exposure and HLA in healthy donors. Findings and caveats of the study: A missense variant in DCLRE1C was later tied to TCR beta V- and J-gene trimming. Later work associated 16,951 TCR beta sequences with HLA alleles at 0.05 false discovery rate. Cytomegalovirus status, reportedly, was diagnosed with high specificity and sensitivity by the classifier. Researchers counted 180 or so TCR beta chains as cytomegalovirus-associated.

The specimen was PBMCs. This TCR was sampled from a male donor in good health and CMV-seronegative. The genes are TRBV7-9 and TRBJ2-1, with 7 bases that match TRBD2. CDR3 loop: CASSLVGGTYNEQFF. In DNA form, the CDR3 reads TGTGCCAGCAGCTTAGTGGGGGGGACCTACAATGAGCAGTTCTTC.